A selection of T cell receptor beta chains follows, all from one sample in a study of CD4 T cells in relation to SARS-CoV-2 and coronaviruses. Repertoires were generated with immunoSEQ multiplex PCR, while TCRdb's copy carries only in-frame clones and drops some. Among around 11,000 clones listed, roughly 81% were seen once. Antigen specificity for these receptors is unknown. The material sequenced was CD4+ T cells from PBMCs, cultured in vitro. These receptors were taken from a human donor in good health. The CDR3 runs from the conserved cysteine through the conserved F or W. The D gene is left open where the match is weak. Expanded clones get a size class; other rows say once, few or many, or leave the size out.

D: TRBD2
J: TRBJ2-7
size: NA
V: TRBV3-1/TRBV3-2
DNA: TGTGCCAGCAGCCAAGGACTAGCGGGATTCTCCTACGAGCAGTACTTC
CDR3: CASSQGLAGFSYEQYF

D: TRBD2
J: TRBJ2-2
size: NA
V: TRBV19
DNA: TGTGCCAGTAGCGGAGGGGGACTAGGTAGAGGCGGGGAGCTGTTTTTT
CDR3: CASSGGGLGRGGELFF

D: NA
J: TRBJ2-7
size: NA
V: TRBV30
DNA: TGTGCCGGGGGGGCGGGCTCCTACGAGCAGTACTTC
CDR3: CAGGAGSYEQYF

D: TRBD1
J: TRBJ1-1
size: NA
V: TRBV7-8
DNA: TGTGCCAGCAACGGAAGGACAGGGGGGAACACTGAAGCTTTCTTT
CDR3: CASNGRTGGNTEAFF

D: NA
J: TRBJ2-7
size: NA
V: TRBV5-4
DNA: TGTGCCAGCAGCCCCAGGAGGGGGCTGTACGAGCAGTACTTC
CDR3: CASSPRRGLYEQYF

D: NA
J: TRBJ2-7
size: NA
V: TRBV6-6
DNA: TGTGCCAGCAGGGGAGGCTCCTACGAGCAGTACTTC
CDR3: CASRGGSYEQYF

D: NA
J: TRBJ1-5
size: few
V: TRBV28
DNA: TGTGCCAGCAGTGCTGGGTTTGGGCCCCAGCATTTT
CDR3: CASSAGFGPQHF

D: TRBD2
J: TRBJ2-3
size: once
V: TRBV6-2/TRBV6-3
DNA: TGTGCCAGCAGTTACCCCCTTGGACTAGCGGGGGCCCTCACAGATACGCAGTATTTT
CDR3: CASSYPLGLAGALTDTQYF

D: TRBD2
J: TRBJ2-3
size: NA
V: TRBV7-3
DNA: TGTGCCAGCAGCCCAACCGGGACTAGAGGTGGTGGCCCCACAGATACGCAGTATTTT
CDR3: CASSPTGTRGGGPTDTQYF

D: TRBD1
J: TRBJ1-6
size: NA
V: TRBV5-4
DNA: TGTGCCAGCAGCTTGGAGGGACAGAACTCGACACCCCTCCACTTT
CDR3: CASSLEGQNSTPLHF

D: NA
J: TRBJ2-2
size: NA
V: TRBV30
DNA: TGTGCCTGGAGTTTAGCAGTTTCCGGGGAGCTGTTTTTT
CDR3: CAWSLAVSGELFF

D: NA
J: TRBJ1-4
size: NA
V: TRBV5-5
DNA: TGTGCCAGCAGCTTGGTGTCAGTACAAAATGAAAAACTGTTTTTT
CDR3: CASSLVSVQNEKLFF

D: NA
J: TRBJ1-5
size: NA
V: TRBV18
DNA: TGTGCCAGCTCACCACAGGGCAATCAGCCCCAGCATTTT
CDR3: CASSPQGNQPQHF

D: NA
J: TRBJ2-2
size: few
V: TRBV9
DNA: TGTGCCAGCAGCTCCACAGGGCGACACACCGGGGAGCTGTTTTTT
CDR3: CASSSTGRHTGELFF

D: NA
J: TRBJ1-2
size: NA
V: TRBV7-9
DNA: TGTGCCAGCAGCGTAGATGGACATACGGTGACCTATGGCTACACCTTC
CDR3: CASSVDGHTVTYGYTF

D: TRBD1
J: TRBJ1-2
size: NA
V: TRBV3-1/TRBV3-2
DNA: TGTGCCAGCAGGATACAGGGGGACTATGGCTACACCTTC
CDR3: CASRIQGDYGYTF

D: NA
J: TRBJ1-5
size: NA
V: TRBV13
DNA: TGTGCCAGCAGCATCGGGGATCAGCCCCAGCATTTT
CDR3: CASSIGDQPQHF

D: NA
J: TRBJ1-5
size: once
V: TRBV6-5
DNA: TGTGCCAGCAGCCTGGGGGGGGGACAGCCCCAGCATTTT
CDR3: CASSLGGGQPQHF

D: NA
J: TRBJ2-6
size: NA
V: TRBV9
DNA: TGTGCCAGCAGCGTAGCTGCAGGTCTCTACTCTGGGGCCAACGTCCTGACTTTC
CDR3: CASSVAAGLYSGANVLTF

D: NA
J: TRBJ1-2
size: medium-sized
V: TRBV4-2
DNA: TGTGCCAGCAGCCAAGATCGGTCAGGTACAGTAGCTAACTATGGCTACACCTTC
CDR3: CASSQDRSGTVANYGYTF

D: NA
J: TRBJ1-2
size: NA
V: TRBV19
DNA: TGTGCCAGTAGACATCAGGACGGACACTATGGCTACACCTTC
CDR3: CASRHQDGHYGYTF

D: NA
J: TRBJ1-1
size: once
V: TRBV5-6
DNA: TGTGCCAGCAGCTTGTATTCTGCAGGGGCGAGTCCAGCTTTCTTT
CDR3: CASSLYSAGASPAFF

D: NA
J: TRBJ1-2
size: NA
V: TRBV19
DNA: TGTGCCAGTAGTCGTCAAGGGGGAGTAAGCGGCTACACCTTC
CDR3: CASSRQGGVSGYTF

D: TRBD2
J: TRBJ2-7
size: NA
V: TRBV12-5
DNA: TGTGCTAGTGGTCGAGCGGGGTCCTACGAGCAGTACTTC
CDR3: CASGRAGSYEQYF

D: TRBD2
J: TRBJ2-1
size: NA
V: TRBV24-1
DNA: TGTTCCTCTAGCGGGGGCGCGTACAATGAGCAGTTCTTC
CDR3: CSSSGGAYNEQFF

D: NA
J: TRBJ2-3
size: NA
V: TRBV6-6
DNA: TGTGCCAGCAGATTAAGGGGTATCGTAGATACGCAGTATTTT
CDR3: CASRLRGIVDTQYF

D: TRBD1
J: TRBJ1-1
size: NA
V: TRBV3-1/TRBV3-2
DNA: TGTGCCAGCACACAGGGAACAGGGGGGTGCACTGAAGCTTTCTTT
CDR3: CASTQGTGGCTEAFF

D: NA
J: TRBJ2-7
size: few
V: TRBV28
DNA: TGTGCCAGCAGTTTAAAGGACGAGCAGTACTTC
CDR3: CASSLKDEQYF